This record covers a single T cell receptor (beta chain). Its antigen is undetermined. These data come from a study of post-analysis software for immune sequencing data. Looking at the study overall: As for disease course, relapsing-remitting, secondary progressive and progressive-relapsing multiple sclerosis were all included. General study findings and limits: Included in a set of roughly 5 TRBV segments more frequent in patients than controls were TRBV5-6, TRBV5-1 and TRBV20-1.

Germline CDR1 reads SNHLY; CDR2 reads FYNNEI. The CDR3 has 13 amino acids. With 7 bases clipped from V and 11 bases from J, the junction kept 13 bases outside the gene matches. Incorporated into the TCR beta cDNA libraries were unique molecular identifiers, which served to reduce PCR and sequencing biases. MiXCR, run by TCRdb on the PCR reads, gives a single entry per CDR3 protein. This table has about 810,000 distinct CDR3 sequences, 53% appearing once. The TCR sequence derives from a girl aged 10 to 17 with multiple sclerosis. The specimen sequenced was blood. The genes are TRBV2 and TRBJ2-7; TRBD2 matches at 8 bases. The CDR3 protein is CASKETSASVEYF. The CDR3 nucleotides are TGTGCCAGCAAGGAGACTAGCGCGTCCGTGGAGTACTTC.